Sequencing of this T cell receptor (beta chain) was carried out in a study of T cell repertoires in ileal Crohn's disease. Clones were read by immunoSEQ multiplex PCR, and TCRdb kept only the in-frame ones, dropping some. The sample consists of more than 9,500 clones, roughly four fifths of them appearing once. This clone showed up just once. This CDR3 region has 13 residues. From germline, CDR1 is GTSNPN and CDR2 SVGIG (reference sequence). The chain employs TRBV30 and TRBJ2-5; 10 bases line up with TRBD1. The J call is in doubt because the DNA end fits TRBJ2-7 better. The TCR was taken from an adult with Crohn's disease. The specimen sequenced was ileal tissue. CDR3: CAARDRGSYEQYF. DNA of the CDR3: TGTGCCGCCAGGGACAGGGGCTCCTACGAGCAGTACTTC.